The 9 T cell receptor beta chains below all came from one sample that was sequenced in a study of shared clonotypes between healthy human individuals. The protocol was immunoSEQ multiplex PCR, while the TCRdb copy is restricted to in-frame clones and leaves out a portion. The table includes about 2.1 million clones, 80% to 95% detected once. It was CD45RO-negative cells, positively selected for CCR7, that made up naive CD8 cells, with terminally differentiated effector memory CD45RA+ cells excluded. The specimen was naive CD8+ T cells from PBMCs. Every receptor here comes from a man aged 18-30 years in good health. Some clones in this sample may be carry-over from other donors' samples.

As concerns this clone: Likely a read error: the CDR3 ends without its conserved phenylalanine or tryptophan. Because the CDR3's place on the DNA is in doubt, the DNA is left out and the CDR3 is given as listed by TCRdb. The J gene is TRBJ2-2, the V gene TRBV19; the D call of TRBD1 is as the table states it, not checked on the DNA. Germline V gene lookup returns CDR1 LNHDA and CDR2 SQIVND (reference sequence). Termini included, the CDR3 measures 10 amino acids. CDR3 region: CASSISRTLG.

The CDR3 DNA reads as TGTGCCACCAGCAGAGATGCCAGCTCGGGCGAGCAGTACTTC. It yields the protein CATSRDASSGEQYF. The chain is built from TRBV15 and TRBJ2-7; D remains unclear. Trimming took 0 bases from V and 6 from J, leaving 12 bases between them. Germline CDR1 reads LNHNV; CDR2 reads YYDKDF (reference sequence). The CDR3 loop spans 14 amino acids.

For the CDR3, the DNA is TGTGCCAGCAGCAAAGAGGGACTAGCGGGAGGTATAGCAGATACGCAGTATTTT. Amino acid sequence: CASSKEGLAGGIADTQYF. The chain is built from TRBV21-1 and TRBJ2-3; the DNA was not compared with TRBD2, the D call given in the table. TRBV21-1 is a pseudogene locus. There are 18 residues in the CDR3.

This rearrangement joins TRBV6-5 to TRBJ2-7, with D maybe TRBD2 (6 bases). V lost 8 bases and J 4 bases, leaving 9 bases between the germline ends. Germline CDR1 reads MNHEY; CDR2 reads SVGAGI. The CDR3 spans 11 residues. CDR3 sequence reads: CASHGGYEQYF. In DNA form, the CDR3 reads TGTGCCAGCCATGGGGGGTACGAGCAGTACTTC.

The CDR3 DNA is TGTGCCAGCAGTGACGATAAGGATGAGCAGTTCTTC. It yields the protein CASSDDKDEQFF. The V and J genes are TRBV6-5 and TRBJ2-1; D ambiguous. The CDR3 length is 12 residues. V was pared by 5 bases and J by 8 bases, with 10 bases between. Germline loops: CDR1 MNHEY, CDR2 SVGAGI.

In this sample, this clone turned up once. This rearrangement joins TRBV11-1 to TRBJ2-3; 12 bases are shared with TRBD2. There are 17 residues in the CDR3. Germline CDR1 and CDR2: SGHAT and FQDESV (reference sequence). V dropped 1 base and J dropped 6; count of bases not matched to a gene: 8. The CDR3 spells CASSLDPRLAGVDTQYF. In nucleotides, the CDR3 is TGTGCCAGCAGCTTAGATCCCCGACTAGCGGGAGTCGATACGCAGTATTTT.

This clone was observed a single time. This rearrangement joins TRBV15 to TRBJ2-7; no reliable D call. The CDR3 extends over 14 amino acids. V gave up 1 base and J gave up 7 bases, with 14 bases separating them. Germline CDR1 reads LNHNV; CDR2 reads YYDKDF (reference sequence). The CDR3 DNA reads TGTGCCACCAGCAGAGGGGGAAATATCCGTGAGCAGTACTTC. Protein sequence: CATSRGGNIREQYF.

V and J are TRBV27 and TRBJ1-5; D call uncertain. V was cut by 8 bases and J by 0 bases, with 8 bases left in between. From germline, CDR1 is MNHEY and CDR2 SMNVEV (reference sequence). The CDR3 has 13 residues. The chain's CDR3 is CASANLSNQPQHF. The CDR3 bases are TGTGCCAGCGCTAATCTTAGCAATCAGCCCCAGCATTTT.

This chain connects TRBV6-1 to TRBJ2-7; a weak D match, TRBD2 (5 bases). V gave up 6 bases and J gave up 3 bases, with 18 bases separating them. Germline loops: CDR1 MNHNS, CDR2 SASEGT. The CDR3 totals 15 residues. CDR3 in DNA: TGTGCCAGCAGCGAGGTGGGCGACGGGATCTACGAGCAGTACTTC. The encoded protein is CASSEVGDGIYEQYF.